These 13 T cell receptor beta chains were sequenced from one sample in a study of CD8 T cells in Susac syndrome (dated by TCRdb to the late 2010s). Libraries were made using the immunoSEQ multiplex PCR assay. RNA was extracted using the RNeasy kit, and about 0.5 to 1 ug of the RNA was reverse transcribed with random hexamers. The public reads were reprocessed in TCRdb via fastp at Q25 and MiXCR, keeping in-frame beta chains. Entries that share a CDR3 protein sequence are merged under the most common genes and DNA. Across this sample there are 400,000 to 550,000 distinct CDR3 sequences, with around 85% seen only once. The ten largest make up about 0.12% of the sample. Material for sequencing was CD8+ T cells from PBMCs. All receptors come from a human donor with multiple sclerosis.

The chain links TRBV12-3 or TRBV12-4 to TRBJ1-4; D may be TRBD1 (6 bases). Between the trimmed V and J ends, which lost 6 bases and 8 bases, there was a span of 19 bases. The CDR3 is 15 amino acids. The CDR3 loop reads CASRYAGAEYEKLFF. As DNA, the CDR3 is TGTGCCAGCAGATATGCAGGGGCGGAGTACGAAAAACTGTTTTTT.

V gene TRBV5-4 combines with J gene TRBJ2-3, with D possibly matching TRBD2 (5 bases). CDR1 SGHNT and CDR2 YYREEE come from the germline V gene (reference sequence). CDR3 length: 15 residues. V dropped 4 bases and J dropped 0 bases, with 12 bases sitting between them. The CDR3 sequence: CASSPEAASTDTQYF. The CDR3 coding sequence is TGTGCCAGCAGCCCGGAAGCGGCTAGCACAGATACGCAGTATTTT.

This clonotype was observed a few times. The chain employs TRBV29-1 and TRBJ1-5; possibly TRBD1 for D (5 bases). The CDR3 spans 12 residues. Germline V gene lookup returns CDR1 SQVTM and CDR2 ANQGSEA. V lost 4 bases and J 3 bases, leaving 7 bases between the germline ends. The CDR3 protein is CSVVQVNQPQHF. CDR3 in DNA: TGCAGCGTTGTACAGGTCAATCAGCCCCAGCATTTT.

CDR3 protein: CASSPGGGGSYEQYF. CDR3 nucleotide sequence: TGTGCCAGCAGCCCCGGGGGCGGGGGCTCCTACGAGCAGTACTTC. The rearrangement joins TRBV7-3 to TRBJ2-7; a possible D gene is TRBD2 (7 bases). Trimming stripped 5 bases from V and 0 bases from J, with 14 bases between. This CDR3 is 15 amino acids long. Germline V gene lookup returns CDR1 SGHTA and CDR2 FQGTGA.

This chain joins TRBV30 and TRBJ1-1; D unresolved. Trimming pared 0 bases from V and 1 base from J, leaving 6 bases between. Germline values: CDR1 GTSNPN, CDR2 SVGIG (reference sequence). There are 13 residues in the CDR3. The CDR3 nucleotides read TGTGCCTGGAGTGTCATGGCGAACACTGAAGCTTTCTTT. Its protein is CAWSVMANTEAFF.

V gene TRBV7-9 combines with J gene TRBJ2-3; D remains ambiguous. Trimming took off 2 bases at V and 2 bases at J, with 11 bases between the two ends. The CDR3 runs 15 residues. Germline CDR1 and CDR2: SEHNR and FQNEAQ (reference sequence). The CDR3 loop is CASSLIPGPTDTQYF. Written as DNA, the CDR3 is TGTGCCAGCAGCTTAATTCCAGGCCCCACAGATACGCAGTATTTT.

CDR3 amino acids: CASSQDKTGYTEAFF. CDR3 coding DNA: TGTGCCAGCAGCCAAGATAAGACAGGGTACACTGAAGCTTTCTTT. The chain carries TRBV4-2 and TRBJ1-1; 7 positions agree with TRBD1. V lost 0 bases, J lost 3 bases, and 4 bases stayed unmatched. Germline assignment: CDR1 LGHNA and CDR2 YNFKEQ. This CDR3 spans 15 amino acids.

The chain is built from TRBV19 and TRBJ2-1, with 8 nucleotides matching TRBD2. Germline V gene sequence: CDR1 LNHDA, CDR2 SQIVND (reference sequence). With 3 bases clipped from V and 0 bases from J, the junction kept 13 bases outside the gene matches. The CDR3 loop spans 19 amino acids. The CDR3 here is CASSIPSGSYGSSYNEQFF. CDR3 nucleotides: TGTGCCAGTAGTATCCCCAGCGGGAGTTATGGGAGCTCCTACAATGAGCAGTTCTTC.

This clonotype was recorded only once. The chain carries TRBV27 and TRBJ2-1; D ambiguous. Trimming removed 1 base from V and 7 bases from J, with 8 bases in between. Germline CDR1 MNHEY, CDR2 SMNVEV (reference sequence). The CDR3 spans 13 residues. CDR3 residues: CASSLYSLNEQFF. CDR3 bases: TGTGCCAGCAGTTTATATTCCTTAAATGAGCAGTTCTTC.

This clonotype was seen only a few times. The chain carries TRBV4-1 and TRBJ1-5, with D unresolved. Germline V gene lookup returns CDR1 MGHRA and CDR2 YSYEKL. The CDR3 extends over 14 amino acids. Trimming pared 0 bases from V and 2 bases from J, leaving 5 bases between. CDR3 amino acids: CASSQEAGNQPQHF. The CDR3, as DNA: TGCGCCAGCAGCCAAGAGGCGGGCAATCAGCCCCAGCATTTT.

The chain employs TRBV27 and TRBJ2-7, with TRBD1 matching 7 bases. CDR3 length: 15 residues. The J segment lost 5 bases and the V segment lost 2 bases, leaving 9 bases of the junction unmatched. Germline V CDR1 and CDR2: MNHEY, SMNVEV (reference sequence). Here the CDR3 reads CASSLPGQDLHEQYF. The DNA for the CDR3 is TGTGCCAGCAGTTTACCTGGACAGGATTTGCACGAGCAGTACTTC.

With respect to this clonotype: A junction boundary mismatches the germline segment, possibly from a read error. V is TRBV20-1 and J is TRBJ2-1; D is unclear. Germline V gene data show CDR1 as DFQATT and CDR2 as SNEGSKA (reference sequence). The CDR3 extends over 14 amino acids. The CDR3 is CSANDQIQNNEQFF. CDR3 sequence (DNA): TGCAGCGCTAACGACCAAATACAAAACAATGAGCAGTTCTTC.

This chain connects TRBV5-5 to TRBJ2-2, with 7 bases identical to TRBD1. V was clipped by 1 base and J by 1 base; unmatched bases: 4. CDR3 length: 16 amino acids. Germline V gives CDR1 SGHKS, CDR2 YYEKEE (reference sequence). CDR3: CASSLTGTENTGELFF. The CDR3 DNA follows: TGTGCCAGCAGCTTGACCGGGACAGAGAACACCGGGGAGCTGTTTTTT.